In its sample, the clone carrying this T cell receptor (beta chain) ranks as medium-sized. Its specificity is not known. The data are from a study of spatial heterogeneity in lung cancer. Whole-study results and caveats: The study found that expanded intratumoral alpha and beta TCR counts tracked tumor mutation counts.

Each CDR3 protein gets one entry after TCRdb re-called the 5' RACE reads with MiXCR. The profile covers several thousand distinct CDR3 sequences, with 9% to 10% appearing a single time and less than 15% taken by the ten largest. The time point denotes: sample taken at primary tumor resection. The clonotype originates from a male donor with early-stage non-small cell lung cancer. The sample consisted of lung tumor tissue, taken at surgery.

This CDR3 reads CASSPGTSGTQETQYF. The CDR3 DNA sequence: TGTGCCAGCAGCCCCGGGACTAGCGGCACTCAAGAGACCCAGTACTTC. The chain carries TRBV11-2 and TRBJ2-5; TRBD2 matches at 11 bases. The V segment lost 5 bases and the J segment 2 bases; nucleotides outside the gene matches: 7. The CDR3 totals 16 residues. CDR1 is SGHAT and CDR2 is FQNNGV in the germline V gene.